This T cell receptor (beta chain) is from a study of T cells expressing NK-cell markers (dated by TCRdb to 2020 to 2021). For the study in its entirety: Fewer than ten donors provided sorted CD3+CD56+NKG2C+, CD3+CD56+NKG2C- and CD3+CD56-NKG2C+ T-cell subsets, whose TCR beta-chain repertoires were profiled. All eight donors whose samples were sequenced were randomly selected healthy volunteers, three of them men and five women. Illumina HiSeq 2000/2500, MiSeq or NextSeq was used to sequence libraries as 2 x 150 bp reads. Among the eight sequenced donors, only one was HCMV-seronegative, while the other seven were HCMV-seropositive. What the research found in general, with its limitations: Those dominant clonotypes were again the most abundant among CD3+CD56-NKG2C+ cells in several donors, at roughly 25-60.1%. It remained unclear whether the expanded NKG2C-expressing T cell clones were specific for HCMV antigens. In over five donors, the dominant CD3+CD56+NKG2C+ clonotypes were among the top 10 CD8+ clonotypes and accounted for roughly 1.0-8% of CD8+ T cells.

HCMV-specific IgG was detected in serum with a commercial ELISA kit to determine HCMV serostatus. Ficoll density gradient centrifugation was used to isolate peripheral blood mononuclear cells from blood. The CDR3 covers 17 residues, taking in both the cysteine and the phenylalanine. The DNA sequence is not available. CDR1 and CDR2 are drawn from the germline V gene: SGDLS, YYNGEE. The sequencer listed for this sample is Illumina HiSeq 2000. TCR beta cDNA libraries were made by 5'RACE template switching that added a universal primer site and unique molecular identifiers. Synthesis of cDNA was primed from the TCR beta constant segment and was followed by two consecutive PCR amplification steps. Concerning the study's data processing: Reads were demultiplexed and grouped by UMI with MIGEC, and clonotypes were assembled and quantified with MiTCR. To exclude erroneous sequences, any TCR cDNA sequence not supported by at least two reads was discarded. Downstream repertoire analysis used the tcR package, and clonotypes were matched across fractions by CDR3 nucleotide sequence plus V segment. Antigen specificity was annotated against VDJdb with VDJmatch, allowing one amino acid substitution in CDR3. TCRdb reprocessed the reads and assigns one entry to each CDR3 protein sequence, leaving out DNA. The V and J calls come from TCRdb's annotation, not from the publication. This sample's table has entries for roughly 150,000 distinct CDR3 sequences. 20% of the sample goes to the ten largest clones.

Comment on this clonotype: No antigen is known for it.

The sequence is built from TRBV9 and TRBJ2-1; no DNA is available, so the TRBD2 call from TCRdb remains unchecked. Material: blood T cells: a sorted CD56 or NKG2C T cell subset, CD4+ or CD8+ T cells, or bulk PBMC T cells (not recorded which). This receptor was identified in a man between 18 and 69 years old in good health. The CDR3 corresponds to CASSGTSGGSSYNEQFF.